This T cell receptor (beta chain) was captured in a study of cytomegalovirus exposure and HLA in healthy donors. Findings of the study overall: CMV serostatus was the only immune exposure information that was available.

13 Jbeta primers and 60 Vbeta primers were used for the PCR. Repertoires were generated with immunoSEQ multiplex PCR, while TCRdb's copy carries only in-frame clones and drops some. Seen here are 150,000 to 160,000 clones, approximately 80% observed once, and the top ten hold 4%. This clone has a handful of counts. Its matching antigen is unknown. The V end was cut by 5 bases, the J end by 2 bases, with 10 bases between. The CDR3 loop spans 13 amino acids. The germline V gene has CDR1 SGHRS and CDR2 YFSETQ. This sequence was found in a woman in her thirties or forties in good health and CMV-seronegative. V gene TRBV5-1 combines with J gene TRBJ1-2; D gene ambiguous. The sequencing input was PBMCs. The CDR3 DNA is TGCGCCAGCAGATCAGGCATAAACTATGGCTACACCTTC. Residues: CASRSGINYGYTF.